This T cell receptor beta chain was obtained from a study of shared clonotypes between healthy human individuals. CDR1 is SGHNT, CDR2 YYREEE, per germline (reference sequence). Trimming cost V 1 base and J 3 bases; bases outside gene matches: 6. CDR3 size: 15 residues. The authors split each subset's genomic DNA evenly across several immunoSEQ plates. Around 30,000 T cell genomes, or roughly 200 ng DNA, went into the sorted-subset replicate PCRs. The repertoire was sequenced with immunoSEQ multiplex PCR; TCRdb's copy has only in-frame clones and lacks some. The top ten hold approximately 1.2% of the sample, which has over a million clones, roughly 97% seen once.

Specimen: naive CD4+ T cells sorted from blood. Subset reported: CD45RA+ positively selected. The origin of this receptor is a young man in good health. The gene calls are TRBV5-4 and TRBJ1-1; 7 bases are a match to TRBD1. The CDR3 loop reads CASSLRQGEYTEAFF. The DNA for the CDR3 is TGTGCCAGCAGCTTGAGGCAGGGGGAGTACACTGAAGCTTTCTTT.